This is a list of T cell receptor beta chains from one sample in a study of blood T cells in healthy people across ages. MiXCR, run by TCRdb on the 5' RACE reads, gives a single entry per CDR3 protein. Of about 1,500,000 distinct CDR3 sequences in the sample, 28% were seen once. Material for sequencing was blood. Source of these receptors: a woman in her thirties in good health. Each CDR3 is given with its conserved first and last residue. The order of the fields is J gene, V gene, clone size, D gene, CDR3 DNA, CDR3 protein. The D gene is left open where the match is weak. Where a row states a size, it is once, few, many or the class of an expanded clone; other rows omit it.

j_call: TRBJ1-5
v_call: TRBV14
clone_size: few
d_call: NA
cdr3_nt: TGTGCCAGCAGCCAAATGGGCAGGTTCAATCAGCCCCAGCATTTT
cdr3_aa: CASSQMGRFNQPQHF

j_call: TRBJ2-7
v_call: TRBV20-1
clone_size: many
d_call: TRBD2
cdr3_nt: TGCAGTGCAGCTGATCCTAGCGGGGGGTCCTACGAGCAGTACTTC
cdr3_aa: CSAADPSGGSYEQYF

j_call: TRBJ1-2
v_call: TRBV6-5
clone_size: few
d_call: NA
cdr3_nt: TGTGCCAGCAGTTACGGTGGCGGCGGGAAGAGCTATGGCTACACCTTC
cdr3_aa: CASSYGGGGKSYGYTF

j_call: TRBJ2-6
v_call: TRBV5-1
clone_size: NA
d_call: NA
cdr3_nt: TGCGCCAGCAACCCCCGGTCAGGGCAAGGGGCCAACGTCCTGACTTTC
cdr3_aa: CASNPRSGQGANVLTF

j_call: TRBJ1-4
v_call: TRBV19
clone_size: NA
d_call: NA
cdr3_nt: TGTGCCAGTAGTCCCCGGGGAGGACGAGAAAAACTGTTTTTT
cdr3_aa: CASSPRGGREKLFF

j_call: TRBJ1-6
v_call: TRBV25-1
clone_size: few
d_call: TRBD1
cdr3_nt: TGTGCCAGCAGTGACCCCGGGACAGCCTATAATTCACCCCTCCACTTT
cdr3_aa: CASSDPGTAYNSPLHF

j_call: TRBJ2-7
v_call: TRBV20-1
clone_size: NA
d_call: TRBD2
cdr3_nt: TGCAGTCATAGCGGGAGGGGTACCTACGGGCAGTACTTC
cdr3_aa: CSHSGRGTYGQYF

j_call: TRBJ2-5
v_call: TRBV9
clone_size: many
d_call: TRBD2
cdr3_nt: TGTGCCAGCAGCGTAGTTGGCGGGGGGGCCGAGACCCAGTACTTC
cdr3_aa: CASSVVGGGAETQYF

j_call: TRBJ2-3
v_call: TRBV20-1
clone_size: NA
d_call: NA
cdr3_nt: TGCAGTGCTGCGAAAACGGGCCCAGATACGCAGTATTTT
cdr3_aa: CSAAKTGPDTQYF

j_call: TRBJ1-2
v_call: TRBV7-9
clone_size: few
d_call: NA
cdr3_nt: TGTGCCAGCAGTGCCCTTGCGGGCTACACCTTC
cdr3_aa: CASSALAGYTF

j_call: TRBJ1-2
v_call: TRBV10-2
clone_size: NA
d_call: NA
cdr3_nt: TGCGCCAGCAGTGATACCAGGCTAGAAGGCTACACCTTC
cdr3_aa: CASSDTRLEGYTF

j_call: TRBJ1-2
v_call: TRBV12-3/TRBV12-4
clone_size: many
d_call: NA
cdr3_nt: TGTGCCAGCAGTCTTACAGAGACCTATGGCTACACCTTC
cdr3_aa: CASSLTETYGYTF

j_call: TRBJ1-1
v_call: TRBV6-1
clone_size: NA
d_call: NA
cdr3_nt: TGTGCCAGCAAGGGGCAGGGCAGTGTCACTGAAGCTTTCTTT
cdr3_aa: CASKGQGSVTEAFF

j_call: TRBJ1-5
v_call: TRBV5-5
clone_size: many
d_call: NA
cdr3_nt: TGTGCCAGCAGCTTGGACAGACCCAATCAGCCCCAGCATTTT
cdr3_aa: CASSLDRPNQPQHF

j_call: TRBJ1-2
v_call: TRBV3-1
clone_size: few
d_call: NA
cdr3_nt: TGTGCCAGCAGCCAAGTGAATAGGGGCTACACCTTC
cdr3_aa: CASSQVNRGYTF

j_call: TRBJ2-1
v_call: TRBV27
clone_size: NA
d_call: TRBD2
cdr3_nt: TGTGCCAGCAGTTCCTCAGCGGGAGGAGCCTACAATGAGCAGTTCTTC
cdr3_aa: CASSSSAGGAYNEQFF

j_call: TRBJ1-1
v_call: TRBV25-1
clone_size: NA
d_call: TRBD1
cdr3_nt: TGTGCCAGCAGTGAGGGAAGGGACAGGTTGAACACTGAAGCTTTCTTT
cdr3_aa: CASSEGRDRLNTEAFF

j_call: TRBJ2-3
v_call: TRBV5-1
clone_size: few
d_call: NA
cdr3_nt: TGCGCCAGCAGATACGACGGACAGACAGATACGCAGTATTTT
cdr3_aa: CASRYDGQTDTQYF

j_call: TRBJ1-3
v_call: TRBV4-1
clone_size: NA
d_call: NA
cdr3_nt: TGCGCCAGCAGCCAAGATTTGCCAGAAGCTGGAAGCACCATATATTTT
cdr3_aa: CASSQDLPEAGSTIYF

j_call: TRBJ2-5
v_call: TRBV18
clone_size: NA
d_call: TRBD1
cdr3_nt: TGTGCCAGCTCGGCGAACTCCGGGACAGGGAAAGAGACCCAGTACTTC
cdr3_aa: CASSANSGTGKETQYF

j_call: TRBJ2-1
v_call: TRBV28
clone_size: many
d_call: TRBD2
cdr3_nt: TGTGCCAGCAGCCCTAGCGGGGGGATGCCCTACAATGAGCAGTTCTTC
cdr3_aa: CASSPSGGMPYNEQFF

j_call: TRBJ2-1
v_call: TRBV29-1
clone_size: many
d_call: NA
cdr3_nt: TGCAGCTCTAAAGGAGGGGACTACAATGAGCAGTTCTTC
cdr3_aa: CSSKGGDYNEQFF

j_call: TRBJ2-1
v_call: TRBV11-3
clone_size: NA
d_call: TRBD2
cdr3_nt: TGTGCCAGCAGCTTAGATTCGGGAGCGGGGGGCAATGAGCAGTTCTTC
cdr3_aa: CASSLDSGAGGNEQFF

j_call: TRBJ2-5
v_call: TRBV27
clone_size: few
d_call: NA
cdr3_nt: TGTGCCAGCAGATTACTAGCCCTCCAAGAGACCCAGTACTTC
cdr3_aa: CASRLLALQETQYF

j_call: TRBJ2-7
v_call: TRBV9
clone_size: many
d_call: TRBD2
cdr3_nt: TGTGCCAGCAGCGTAGGAAGCGGGAGTTTCTACGAGCAGTACTTC
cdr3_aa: CASSVGSGSFYEQYF

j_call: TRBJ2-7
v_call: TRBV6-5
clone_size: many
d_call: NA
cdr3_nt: TGTGCCAGCAGGGAGAGGAATTCCTACGAGCAGTACTTC
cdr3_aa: CASRERNSYEQYF

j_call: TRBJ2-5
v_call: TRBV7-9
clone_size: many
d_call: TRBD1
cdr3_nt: TGTGCCAGCAGAGGGGACAGGGCCTTAGAACAAGAGACCCAGTACTTC
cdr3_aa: CASRGDRALEQETQYF

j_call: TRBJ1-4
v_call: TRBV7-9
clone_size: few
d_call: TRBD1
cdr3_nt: TGTGCCAGCAGCGGTCCCGGGACAGGGTACGAAAAACTGTTTTTT
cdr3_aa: CASSGPGTGYEKLFF

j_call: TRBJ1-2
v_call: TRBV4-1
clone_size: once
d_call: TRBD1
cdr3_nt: TGCGCCAGCAGCCAAGAGCGGGACAGGGGGCAGGGGGGCTACACCTTC
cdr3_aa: CASSQERDRGQGGYTF

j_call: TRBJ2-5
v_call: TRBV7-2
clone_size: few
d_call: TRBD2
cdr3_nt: TGTGCCAGCAGCTTATTCCTCTCTAGCGGGGGGCTGGGGGAGACCCAGTACTTC
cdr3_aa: CASSLFLSSGGLGETQYF

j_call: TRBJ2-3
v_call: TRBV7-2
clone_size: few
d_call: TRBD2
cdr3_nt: TGTGCCAGCAGCTTAGGCTGGCGGGAGGGAGATACGCAGTATTTT
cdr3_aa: CASSLGWREGDTQYF

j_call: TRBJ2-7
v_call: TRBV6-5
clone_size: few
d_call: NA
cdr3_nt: TGTGCCAGCAGGGGAACACCTTCCCACGAGCAGTACTTC
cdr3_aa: CASRGTPSHEQYF

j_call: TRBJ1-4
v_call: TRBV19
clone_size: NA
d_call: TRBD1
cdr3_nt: TGTGCCAGCTCCACCGGGACAGGGGGGATCGGAGGTGAAAAACTGTTTTTT
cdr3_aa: CASSTGTGGIGGEKLFF

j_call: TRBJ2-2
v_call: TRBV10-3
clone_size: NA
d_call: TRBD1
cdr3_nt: TGTGCCATCAGCGAGACAGGGCGGCAGGACACCGGGGAGCTGTTTTTT
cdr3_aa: CAISETGRQDTGELFF

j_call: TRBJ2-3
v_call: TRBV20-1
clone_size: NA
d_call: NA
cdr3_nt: TGCAGTGCCCCCCCGGGAGAAAGCACAGATACGCAGTATTTT
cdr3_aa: CSAPPGESTDTQYF

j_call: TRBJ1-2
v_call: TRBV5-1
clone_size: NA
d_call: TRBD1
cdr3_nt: TGCGCCAGCAGTTCCGCCCCGGGGACAGATAACTATGTCTACACCTTC
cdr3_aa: CASSSAPGTDNYVYTF

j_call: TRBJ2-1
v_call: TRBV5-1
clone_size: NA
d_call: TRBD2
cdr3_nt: TGCGCCAGCAGCTTGTTTAGCGGGAGTAACGAGCAGGTCTTC
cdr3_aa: CASSLFSGSNEQVF

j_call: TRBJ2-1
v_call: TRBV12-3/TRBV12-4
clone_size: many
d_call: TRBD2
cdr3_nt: TGTGCCAGCAGTTTCCGGGGACTAGCGAGTAATGAGCAGTTCTTC
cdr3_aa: CASSFRGLASNEQFF

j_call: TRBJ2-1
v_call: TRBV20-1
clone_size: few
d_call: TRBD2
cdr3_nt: TGCAGTGCTAGAGATCGCAGGCTAGCGGGTCGAAGCTCCTACAATGAGCAGTTCTTC
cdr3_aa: CSARDRRLAGRSSYNEQFF

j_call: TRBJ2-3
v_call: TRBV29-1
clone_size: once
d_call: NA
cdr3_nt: TGCAGCGTTGGTGGGGGGGCGGGGGGCACAGATACGCAGTATTTT
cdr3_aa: CSVGGGAGGTDTQYF

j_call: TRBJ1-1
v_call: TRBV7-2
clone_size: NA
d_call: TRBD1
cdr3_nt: TGTGCCAGCAGCTTAAATACAGGGGGCATATCTGAAGCTTTCTTT
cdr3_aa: CASSLNTGGISEAFF

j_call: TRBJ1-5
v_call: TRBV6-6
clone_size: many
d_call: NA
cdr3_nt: TGTGCCAGCGTCAGGGAAGGTCAGCCCCAGCATTTT
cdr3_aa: CASVREGQPQHF

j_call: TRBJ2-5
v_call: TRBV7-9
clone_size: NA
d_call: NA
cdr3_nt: TGTGCCAGCAGCCCCCTGCGCGTTAGCGGTCAAGAGACCCAGTACTTC
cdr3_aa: CASSPLRVSGQETQYF

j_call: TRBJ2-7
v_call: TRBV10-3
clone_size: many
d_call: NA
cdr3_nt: TGTGCCATCAGCCCAGGTGACATCTACGAGCAGTACTTC
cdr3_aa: CAISPGDIYEQYF

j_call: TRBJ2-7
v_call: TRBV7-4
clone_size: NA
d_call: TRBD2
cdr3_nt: TGTGCCAGCAGCTTAAATCTAGCGGGGGAAGCCTACGAGCAGTACTTC
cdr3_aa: CASSLNLAGEAYEQYF

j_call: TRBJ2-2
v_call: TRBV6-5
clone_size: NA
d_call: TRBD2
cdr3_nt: TGTGCCAGCAGCATGGGACTAGCGAACACCGGGGAGCTGTTTTTT
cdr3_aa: CASSMGLANTGELFF

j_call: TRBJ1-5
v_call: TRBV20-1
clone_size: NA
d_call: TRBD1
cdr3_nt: TGCAGTGCTCTAGGACAGGAAGGGTCCCCAAGCAATCAGCCCCAGCATTTT
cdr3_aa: CSALGQEGSPSNQPQHF

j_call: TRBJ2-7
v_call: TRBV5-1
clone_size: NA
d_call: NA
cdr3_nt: TGCGCCAGCAGCGGAGGGGCTGGACCCCGCGAGGGAATAGGAGAGACCCAGTGCTTC
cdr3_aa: CASSGGAGPREGIGETQCF